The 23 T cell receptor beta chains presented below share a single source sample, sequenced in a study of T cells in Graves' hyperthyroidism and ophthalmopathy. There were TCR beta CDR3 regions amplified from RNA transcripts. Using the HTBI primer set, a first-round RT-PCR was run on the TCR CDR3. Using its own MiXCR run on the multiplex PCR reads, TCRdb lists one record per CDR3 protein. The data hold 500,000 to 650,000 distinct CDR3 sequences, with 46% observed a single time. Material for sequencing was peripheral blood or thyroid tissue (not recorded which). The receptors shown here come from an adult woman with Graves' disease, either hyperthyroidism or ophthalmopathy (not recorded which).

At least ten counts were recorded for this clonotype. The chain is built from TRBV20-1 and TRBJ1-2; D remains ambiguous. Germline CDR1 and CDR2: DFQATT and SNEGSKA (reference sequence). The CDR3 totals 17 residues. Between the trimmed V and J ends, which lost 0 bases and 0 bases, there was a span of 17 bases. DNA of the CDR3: TGCAGTGCTAGAGATTTAACAACGTTGGATTCTAACTATGGCTACACCTTC. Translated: CSARDLTTLDSNYGYTF.

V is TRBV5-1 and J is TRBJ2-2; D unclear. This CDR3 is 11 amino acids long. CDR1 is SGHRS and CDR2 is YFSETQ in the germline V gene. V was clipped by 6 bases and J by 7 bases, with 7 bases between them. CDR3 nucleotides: TGCGCCAGCACGTTCGACGGGGAGCTGTTTTTT. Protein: CASTFDGELFF.

CDR3 nucleotides: TGCAGTGCTAGAGACCGCCCCGAGTTGCGGGCATCGGAGACCCAGTACTTC. Amino acid sequence: CSARDRPELRASETQYF. V usage is TRBV20-1 and J usage is TRBJ2-5; maybe TRBD2 (5 bases). The CDR3 runs 17 residues. Looked up from germline, CDR1 is DFQATT and CDR2 is SNEGSKA (reference sequence). Trimming cost V 0 bases and J 5 bases, with 22 bases left between them.

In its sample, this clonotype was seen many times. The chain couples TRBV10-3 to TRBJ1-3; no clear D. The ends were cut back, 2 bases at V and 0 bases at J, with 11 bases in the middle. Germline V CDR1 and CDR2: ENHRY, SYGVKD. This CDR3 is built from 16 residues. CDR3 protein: CAISETSRSSGNTIYF. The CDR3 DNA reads TGTGCCATCAGTGAGACGTCAAGGAGCTCTGGAAACACCATATATTTT.

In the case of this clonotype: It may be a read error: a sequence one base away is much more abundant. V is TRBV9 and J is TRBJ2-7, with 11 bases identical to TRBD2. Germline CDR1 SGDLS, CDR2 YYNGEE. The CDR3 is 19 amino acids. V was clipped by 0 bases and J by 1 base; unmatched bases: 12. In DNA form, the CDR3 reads TGTGCCAGCAGCGTAGAGTCTATTCTAGCGGGAGGAGGGTCCTACGAGCAGTACTTC. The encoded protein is CASSVESILAGGGSYEQYF. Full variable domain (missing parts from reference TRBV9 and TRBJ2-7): DSGVTQTPKHLITATGQRVTLRCSPRSGDLSVYWYQQSLDQGLQFLIQYYNGEERAKGNILERFSAQQFPDLHSELNLSSLELGDSALYFCASSVESILAGGGSYEQYFGPGTRLTVT.

The CDR3 DNA follows: TGTGCCAGCAGCTTAGTGAACGGCCATGAGACCCAGTACTTC. Amino acid sequence: CASSLVNGHETQYF. The chain is built from TRBV7-4 and TRBJ2-5; D is unclear. The V gene's germline CDR1 is SGHVT and CDR2 SQSDAQ. The CDR3 has 14 amino acids. Trimming took 1 base from V and 5 from J, leaving 11 bases between them.

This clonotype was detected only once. CDR3 sequence reads: CASSARGSGTGTYEQYF. CDR3 coding DNA: TGTGCCAGCAGCGCGAGGGGGAGCGGGACAGGTACCTACGAGCAGTACTTC. The chain has TRBV3-1 and TRBJ2-7, with a tentative D call TRBD1 (8 bases). Per germline, CDR1 LGHDT and CDR2 YNNKEL (reference sequence). V was trimmed by 5 bases and J by 2 bases, leaving 22 bases between them. CDR3 length: 17 amino acids.

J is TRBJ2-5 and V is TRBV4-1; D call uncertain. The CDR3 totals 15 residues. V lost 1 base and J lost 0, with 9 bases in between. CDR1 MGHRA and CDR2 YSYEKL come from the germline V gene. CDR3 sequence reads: CASSQVKWYQETQYF. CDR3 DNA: TGCGCCAGCAGCCAAGTAAAGTGGTACCAAGAGACCCAGTACTTC.

The CDR3 loop reads CASSFGGLVNYGYTF. Written as DNA, the CDR3 is TGTGCCAGCAGCTTTGGGGGCCTCGTTAACTATGGCTACACCTTC. The chain has TRBV5-5 and TRBJ1-2; possible D gene TRBD1, 6 bases. The CDR3 spans 15 residues. V was trimmed by 2 bases and J by 1 base, leaving 12 bases between them. Germline V gives CDR1 SGHKS, CDR2 YYEKEE (reference sequence).

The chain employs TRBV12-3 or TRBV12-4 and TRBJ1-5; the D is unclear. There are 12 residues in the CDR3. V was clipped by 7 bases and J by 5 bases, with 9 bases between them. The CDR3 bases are TGTGCCAGCAAAAACTCAGATCAGCCCCAGCATTTT. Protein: CASKNSDQPQHF.

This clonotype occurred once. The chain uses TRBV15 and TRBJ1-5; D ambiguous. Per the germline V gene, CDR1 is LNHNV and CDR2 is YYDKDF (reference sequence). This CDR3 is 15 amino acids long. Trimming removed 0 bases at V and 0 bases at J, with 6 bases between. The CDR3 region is CATSRDPYSNQPQHF. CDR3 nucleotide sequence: TGTGCCACCAGCAGAGATCCGTATAGCAATCAGCCCCAGCATTTT.

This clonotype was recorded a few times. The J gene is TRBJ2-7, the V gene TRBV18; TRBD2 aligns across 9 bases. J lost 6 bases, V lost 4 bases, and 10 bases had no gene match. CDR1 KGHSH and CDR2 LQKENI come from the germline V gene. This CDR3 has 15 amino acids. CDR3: CASSQAVAGASEQYF. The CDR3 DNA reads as TGTGCCAGCTCACAGGCGGTAGCGGGAGCGAGCGAGCAGTACTTC. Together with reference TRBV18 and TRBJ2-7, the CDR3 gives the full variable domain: NAGVMQNPRHLVRRRGQEARLRCSPMKGHSHVYWYRQLPEEGLKFMVYLQKENIIDESGMPKERFSAEFPKEGPSILRIQQVVRGDSAAYFCASSQAVAGASEQYFGPGTRLTVT.

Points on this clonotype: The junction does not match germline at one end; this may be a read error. The CDR3 loop is CATSDQGGPQHF. The CDR3 coding sequence is TGTGCCACCAGTGACCAGGGTGGGCCCCAGCATTTT. This chain connects TRBV10-3 to TRBJ1-5, with D maybe TRBD1 (5 bases). This CDR3 is 12 amino acids long. The germline CDR1 and CDR2 sequences are ENHRY and SYGVKD.

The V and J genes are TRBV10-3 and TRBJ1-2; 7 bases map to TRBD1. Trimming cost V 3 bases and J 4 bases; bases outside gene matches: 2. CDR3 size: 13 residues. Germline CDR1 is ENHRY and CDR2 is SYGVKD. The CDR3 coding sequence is TGTGCCATCAGTGACAGGGGGGGCTATGGCTACACCTTC. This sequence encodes CAISDRGGYGYTF.

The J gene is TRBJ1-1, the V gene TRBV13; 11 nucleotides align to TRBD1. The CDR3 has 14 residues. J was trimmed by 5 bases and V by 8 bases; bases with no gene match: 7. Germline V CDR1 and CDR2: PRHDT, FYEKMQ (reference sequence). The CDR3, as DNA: TGTGCCAGCGTCGGGACAGGGGGTCGGACTGAAGCTTTCTTT. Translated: CASVGTGGRTEAFF.

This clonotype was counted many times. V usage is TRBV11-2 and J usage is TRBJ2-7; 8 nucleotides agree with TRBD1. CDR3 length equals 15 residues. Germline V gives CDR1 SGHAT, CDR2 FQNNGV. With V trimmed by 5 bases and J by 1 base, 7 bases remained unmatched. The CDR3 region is CASSPGQGGSYEQYF. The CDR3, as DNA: TGTGCCAGCAGCCCCGGACAGGGTGGTTCCTACGAGCAGTACTTC. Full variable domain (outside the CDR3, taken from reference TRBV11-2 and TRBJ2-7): EAGVAQSPRYKIIEKRQSVAFWCNPISGHATLYWYQQILGQGPKLLIQFQNNGVVDDSQLPKDRFSAERLKGVDSTLKIQPAKLEDSAVYLCASSPGQGGSYEQYFGPGTRLTVT.

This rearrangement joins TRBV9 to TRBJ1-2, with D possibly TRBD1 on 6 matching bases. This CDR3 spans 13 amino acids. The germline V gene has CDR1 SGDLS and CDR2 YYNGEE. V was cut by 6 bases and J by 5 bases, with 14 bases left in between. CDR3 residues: CASKTRGGYGYTF. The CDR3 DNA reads TGTGCCAGCAAGACGCGAGGGGGGTATGGCTACACCTTC.

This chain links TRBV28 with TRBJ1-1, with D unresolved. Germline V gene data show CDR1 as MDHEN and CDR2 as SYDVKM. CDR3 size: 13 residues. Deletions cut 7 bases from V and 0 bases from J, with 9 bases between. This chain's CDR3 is CASTASLNTEAFF. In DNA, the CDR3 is TGTGCCAGCACCGCCAGCCTGAACACTGAAGCTTTCTTT.

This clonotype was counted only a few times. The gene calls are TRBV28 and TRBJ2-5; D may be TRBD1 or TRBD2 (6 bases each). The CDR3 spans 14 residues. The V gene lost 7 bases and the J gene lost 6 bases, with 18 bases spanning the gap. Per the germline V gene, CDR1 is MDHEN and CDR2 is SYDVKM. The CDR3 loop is CASTLGGGLKTQYF. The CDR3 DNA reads TGTGCCAGCACTCTAGGGGGAGGTTTAAAGACCCAGTACTTC.

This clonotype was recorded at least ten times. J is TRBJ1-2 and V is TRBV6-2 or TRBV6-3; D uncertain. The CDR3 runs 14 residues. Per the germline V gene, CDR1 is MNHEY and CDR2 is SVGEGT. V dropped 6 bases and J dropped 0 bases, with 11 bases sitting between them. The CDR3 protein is CASSHKIANYGYTF. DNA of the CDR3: TGTGCCAGCAGCCACAAGATTGCTAACTATGGCTACACCTTC.

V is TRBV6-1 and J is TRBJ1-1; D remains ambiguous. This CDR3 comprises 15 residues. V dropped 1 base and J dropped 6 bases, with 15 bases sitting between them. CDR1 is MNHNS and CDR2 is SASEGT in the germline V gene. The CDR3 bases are TGTGCCAGCAGTGAAGGGGAGATTATAGGAGCTGAAGCTTTCTTT. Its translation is CASSEGEIIGAEAFF.

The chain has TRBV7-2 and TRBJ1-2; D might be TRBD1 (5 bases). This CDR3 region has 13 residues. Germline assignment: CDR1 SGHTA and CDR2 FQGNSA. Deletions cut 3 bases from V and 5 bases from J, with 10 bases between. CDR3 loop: CASSFGRVYGYTF. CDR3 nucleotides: TGTGCCAGCAGCTTCGGCAGGGTGTATGGCTACACCTTC.

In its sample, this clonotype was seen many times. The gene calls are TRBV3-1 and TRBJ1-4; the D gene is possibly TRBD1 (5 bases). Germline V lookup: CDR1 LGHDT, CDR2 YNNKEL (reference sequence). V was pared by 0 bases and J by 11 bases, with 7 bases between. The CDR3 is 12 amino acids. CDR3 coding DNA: TGTGCCAGCAGCCAAGATGGGACTAAACTGTTTTTT. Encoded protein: CASSQDGTKLFF.